Listed below are T cell receptor beta chains from one sample, sequenced in a study of blood T cell repertoires in COVID-19. Assay used: immunoSEQ multiplex PCR; TCRdb lists only in-frame clones, some missing. The data show roughly 250,000 clones, about 85% seen once. The sequenced sample consisted of PBMCs or T cells enriched from blood (not recorded which). The receptors originated from a woman aged 25 to 45 with acute COVID-19. CDR3s include the opening cysteine and the closing phenylalanine or tryptophan. Fields, in order: clone size, V gene, D gene, J gene, CDR3 DNA, CDR3 protein. The D gene is left open where the match is weak. For some rows the clone size is stated as once, few or many, or as a class when expanded; others skip it.

>-|TRBV3-1/TRBV3-2|TRBD1|TRBJ1-6
TGTGCCAGCAGCCTCCGAACGGGACAGTTTAATTCACCCCTCCACTTT
CASSLRTGQFNSPLHF
>-|TRBV3-1/TRBV3-2|TRBD1|TRBJ1-5
TGTGCCAGCAGCCAAGGGAACCGGGACAGGGGCAATCAGCCCCAGCATTTT
CASSQGNRDRGNQPQHF
>-|TRBV6-1|TRBD1|TRBJ1-2
TGTGCGACAGGGCTTGGCTATGGCTACACCTTC
CATGLGYGYTF
>few|TRBV5-4|TRBD1|TRBJ2-7
TGTGCCAGCAGCGACGGGACAGGAGCCTACGAGCAGTACTTC
CASSDGTGAYEQYF
>few|TRBV29-1|TRBD1|TRBJ1-1
TGCAGCGTTGAAGGGGAGACAGGGAGGTTTACTGAAGCTTTCTTT
CSVEGETGRFTEAFF
>-|TRBV19|-|TRBJ2-7
TGTGCCAGTAGCTCCTCGCCGGCCCCCTCTAGCGAGCAGTACTTC
CASSSSPAPSSEQYF
>-|TRBV11-3|-|TRBJ1-1
TGTGCCAGCAGCTTCGGAGGTGACACTGAAGCTTTCTTT
CASSFGGDTEAFF
>once|TRBV4-3|-|TRBJ1-1
TGCGCCAGCAGCCAGTTGGCTAATGGGGAGGGGATCGATGACACTGAAGCTTTCTTT
CASSQLANGEGIDDTEAFF
>-|TRBV19|TRBD1|TRBJ1-1
TGTGCCAGTAGTATAGCTCCGAGACAGGGGACGATGAACACTGAAGCTTTCTTT
CASSIAPRQGTMNTEAFF
>-|TRBV3-1/TRBV3-2|-|TRBJ2-7
TGTGCCAGCAGCCAAATGTTAGGACAGAGTTACGAGCAGTACTTC
CASSQMLGQSYEQYF
>-|TRBV27|-|TRBJ1-2
TGTGCCAGCAGTTTTAATCTCGGGGGAGCCTATGGCTACACCTTC
CASSFNLGGAYGYTF
>-|TRBV5-1|TRBD2|TRBJ2-5
TGCGCCAGCAGCTTGGCAGGACTAGCTGGGGAGACCCAGTACTTC
CASSLAGLAGETQYF
>-|TRBV5-4|-|TRBJ2-5
TGTGCCAGCAGGCCGTCGGCGGGACAAGAGACCCAGTACTTC
CASRPSAGQETQYF
>-|TRBV6-5|-|TRBJ2-5
TGTGCCAGCAGTTACTCGAACGTCTTTGGCGGACTAACCCAGTACTTC
CASSYSNVFGGLTQYF
>-|TRBV3-1/TRBV3-2|TRBD1|TRBJ1-2
TGTGCCAGCAGCCGTCCCGGGACAGGGCACTATGGCTACACCTTC
CASSRPGTGHYGYTF
>-|TRBV5-1|-|TRBJ2-5
TGCGCCAGCAGCTTGGCGGCGGGACGAGAGACCCAGTACTTC
CASSLAAGRETQYF
>-|TRBV25-1|TRBD1|TRBJ2-7
TGTGCCAGCAGTGAATTAGGAATAAGGACAGGGCAGCAGTACTTC
CASSELGIRTGQQYF
>few|TRBV30|TRBD1|TRBJ1-4
TGTGCCTGGAGTGGGGACAGTAATGAAAAACTGTTTTTT
CAWSGDSNEKLFF
>-|TRBV7-2|TRBD1|TRBJ2-7
TGTGCCAGCCTCCGGGACAGGGTCTCCTACGAGCAGTACTTC
CASLRDRVSYEQYF
>-|TRBV2|TRBD1|TRBJ2-1
TGTGCCAGCAGCCGAGACAGGGGGGTTGACTATGAGCAGTTCTTC
CASSRDRGVDYEQFF
>-|TRBV10-3|TRBD2|TRBJ2-7
TGTGCCACTACGTCTAGCGGGTCCTACGAGCAGTACTTC
CATTSSGSYEQYF
>few|TRBV11-1|-|TRBJ1-2
TGTGCCAGCACCTCCAGGGGCTATGGCTACACCTTC
CASTSRGYGYTF
>-|TRBV28|TRBD2|TRBJ2-3
TGTGCCAGCAGTGTTAGCGGGAGGGCGTTAAGGGATACGCAGTATTTT
CASSVSGRALRDTQYF
>-|TRBV12-3/TRBV12-4|-|TRBJ2-1
TGTGCCAGCACCCTGACGGGATTTTGGTTCTTC
CASTLTGFWFF
>-|TRBV5-1|-|TRBJ2-7
TGCGCCAGCAGCCCCCCGGGTTCCGCCTCCGAGCAGTACTTC
CASSPPGSASEQYF
>-|TRBV5-6|TRBD1|TRBJ2-7
TGTGCCAGCAGCCCCTTGAACAGGGGCTACGAGCAGTACTTC
CASSPLNRGYEQYF
>-|TRBV2|-|TRBJ1-2
TGTGCCAGCATTCTAACAGCCGGTAGGGGCTACACCTTC
CASILTAGRGYTF
>-|TRBV24-1|-|TRBJ2-2
TGTGCCACCGACGCGGGTGTGGCCGGGGAGCTGTTTTTT
CATDAGVAGELFF
>-|TRBV7-9|-|TRBJ1-1
TGTGCCAGCAGCTTGGCCCTCGGGTACACTGAAGCTTTCTTT
CASSLALGYTEAFF
>-|TRBV7-2|-|TRBJ1-1
TGTGCCAGCAGCAAAACAGGGTTGAGGAACACTGAAGCTTTCTTT
CASSKTGLRNTEAFF
>-|TRBV3-1/TRBV3-2|-|TRBJ1-4
TGTGCCAGCAGCCAAGTCCGGACAAGCGTTATTCTGACTAATGAAAAACTGTTTTTT
CASSQVRTSVILTNEKLFF
>once|TRBV5-1|-|TRBJ1-2
TGCGCCAGCAGCTTGGCAGGGTACTATGGCTACACCTTC
CASSLAGYYGYTF
>-|TRBV21-1|-|TRBJ1-1
TGTGCCAGCAGCCCCCAGGGTCGCAGGACCACTGAAGCTTTCTTT
CASSPQGRRTTEAFF
>-|TRBV18|-|TRBJ1-2
TGTGCCAGCTCTGGGTCAGGGGATGGCGGCTACACCTTC
CASSGSGDGGYTF
>-|TRBV18|TRBD1|TRBJ2-7
TGTGCCAGCTCACCACCGAGGGCAGGGGGCCTTACTTACGAGCAGTACTTC
CASSPPRAGGLTYEQYF
>-|TRBV28|-|TRBJ1-1
TGTGCCAGCAGTTTCGTCCTAGCCGTAACTGAAGCTTTCTTT
CASSFVLAVTEAFF
>-|TRBV29-1|-|TRBJ1-2
TGCAGCGTTGAGCAGGGCCCCTATGGCTACACCTTC
CSVEQGPYGYTF
>-|TRBV27|TRBD1|TRBJ2-3
TGTGCCAGCAACGACCAGGGGGTAGGGGCAGATACGCAGTATTTT
CASNDQGVGADTQYF
>-|TRBV28|-|TRBJ1-5
TGTGCCAGCAGTTTAGGATTGATGCGGGGTATCGGTCAGCCCCAGCATTTT
CASSLGLMRGIGQPQHF
>once|TRBV27|-|TRBJ2-7
TGTGCCAGCAGAGGAGGCGAGCAGTACTTC
CASRGGEQYF
>-|TRBV7-6|-|TRBJ1-6
TGTGCCAGCAGCCCGCAGGGGAGCTCCTATAATTCACCCCTCCACTTT
CASSPQGSSYNSPLHF
>-|TRBV6-5|TRBD1|TRBJ1-1
TGTGCCAGCCGGACTTGGACAGGGACCGAAGCTTTCTTT
CASRTWTGTEAFF
>-|TRBV28|-|TRBJ1-6
TGTGCCAGCAGACTCGGGGGACGGACTTATAATTCACCCCTCCACTTT
CASRLGGRTYNSPLHF
>once|TRBV6-5|TRBD1|TRBJ1-1
TGTGCCAGCAGTTACAGGGGGCGCGGGGACACTGAAGCTTTCTTT
CASSYRGRGDTEAFF
>once|TRBV9|TRBD2|TRBJ2-7
TGTGCCAGCAGCGTAGGGACTAGCGGAAACACCTACGAGCAGTACTTC
CASSVGTSGNTYEQYF
>-|TRBV10-3|TRBD2|TRBJ2-5
TGTGCCATCAGTGAGTCGACTAGCGGGGGAGTTCTGGAGACCCAGTACTTC
CAISESTSGGVLETQYF
>-|TRBV4-2|-|TRBJ2-1
TGTGCCAGCAGCCAAGAAGGGACGGGAGCACGACACAATGAGCAGTTCTTC
CASSQEGTGARHNEQFF
>-|TRBV5-1|-|TRBJ1-5
TGCGCCAGCAGCTTGGGAGACTCCCGGGGGCAGCCCCAGCATTTT
CASSLGDSRGQPQHF
>-|TRBV5-6|TRBD2|TRBJ2-5
TGTGCCAGCAGCTCAGCGGGGGGGCTCCAAGAGACCCAGTACTTC
CASSSAGGLQETQYF
>-|TRBV19|-|TRBJ2-2
TGTGCCAGCAGAGACAGCACCGGGGAGCTGTTTTTT
CASRDSTGELFF
>-|TRBV11-2|TRBD2|TRBJ2-1
TGTGCCAGCAGCTCCGTCCTGACTAGCGGGGTCTCCTACAATGAGCAGTTCTTC
CASSSVLTSGVSYNEQFF
>once|TRBV20-1|TRBD1|TRBJ1-1
TGCAGTGCTAGTGACTGGGACAGGGTCACTGAAGCTTTCTTT
CSASDWDRVTEAFF